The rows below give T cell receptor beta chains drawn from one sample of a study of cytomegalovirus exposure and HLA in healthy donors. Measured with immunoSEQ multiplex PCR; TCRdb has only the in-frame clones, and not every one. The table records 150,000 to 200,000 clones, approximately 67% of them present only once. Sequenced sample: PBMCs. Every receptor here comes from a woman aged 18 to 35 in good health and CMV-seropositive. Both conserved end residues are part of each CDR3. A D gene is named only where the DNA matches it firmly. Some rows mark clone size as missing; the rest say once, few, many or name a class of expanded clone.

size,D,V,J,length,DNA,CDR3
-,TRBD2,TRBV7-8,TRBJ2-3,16,TGTGCCAGCAGCCTGACTAGCGTTTCTAGCACAGATACGCAGTATTTT,CASSLTSVSSTDTQYF
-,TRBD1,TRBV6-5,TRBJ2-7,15,TGTGCCAGCAGAAACCGGGACAGGAGCACCTACGAGCAGTACTTC,CASRNRDRSTYEQYF
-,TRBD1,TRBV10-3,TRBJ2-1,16,TGTGCCATCAGCCTAAACAGGGGGCGCGCGTTAATTGAGCAGTTCTTC,CAISLNRGRALIEQFF
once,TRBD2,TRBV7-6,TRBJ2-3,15,TGTGCCAGCAGCGTAGGGACTAGCGGGGGGAATACGCAGTATTTT,CASSVGTSGGNTQYF
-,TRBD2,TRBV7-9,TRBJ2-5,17,TGTGCCAGCAGCTTAGCAAAGGGACTAGCGGGGTCAGAGACCCAGTACTTC,CASSLAKGLAGSETQYF
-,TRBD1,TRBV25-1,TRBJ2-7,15,TGTGCCAGCCAAACACCGGGACAGGGTCTTTACGAGCAGTACTTC,CASQTPGQGLYEQYF
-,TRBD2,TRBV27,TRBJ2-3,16,TGTGCCAGCAGTCCCTTAGGGACTAGCGGGAGTTATACGCAGTATTTT,CASSPLGTSGSYTQYF
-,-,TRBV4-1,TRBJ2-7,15,TGCGCCAGCAGCCAAGGTGTCAGGTCGGGGAACGAGCAGTACTTC,CASSQGVRSGNEQYF
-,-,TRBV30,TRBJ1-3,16,TGTGCCTGGAGTGCACGCGGACTGTTCTCTGGAAACACCATATATTTT,CAWSARGLFSGNTIYF
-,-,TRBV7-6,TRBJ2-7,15,TGTGCCAGCAGCTTAGGACCCAGCGGAGAATACGAGCAGTACTTC,CASSLGPSGEYEQYF
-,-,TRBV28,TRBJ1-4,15,TGTGCCAGCAGCTCGGCGGCGTCGGCTAATGAAAAACTGTTTTTT,CASSSAASANEKLFF
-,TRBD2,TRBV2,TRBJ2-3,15,TGTGCCAGCAGTGAACGGCTAGCGGGAACAGATACGCAGTATTTT,CASSERLAGTDTQYF
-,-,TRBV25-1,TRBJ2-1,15,TGTGCCAGCAGACTCCTCGGGACAGGCGGGAGTGAGCAGTTCTTC,CASRLLGTGGSEQFF
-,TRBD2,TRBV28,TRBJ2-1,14,TGTGCCAGCAGGGTAGCGGGAGGTCGTAATGAGCAGTTCTTC,CASRVAGGRNEQFF
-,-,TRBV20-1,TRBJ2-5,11,TGCAGTGCTAGAGATCAGGTGACCCAGTACTTC,CSARDQVTQYF
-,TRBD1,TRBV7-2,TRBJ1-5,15,TGTGCCAGCGGATCAACCCCGACAGGGCATCAGCCCCAGCATTTT,CASGSTPTGHQPQHF
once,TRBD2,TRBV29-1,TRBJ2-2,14,TGCAGCGTTGAAGTAGCGGGGAACACCGGGGAGCTGTTTTTT,CSVEVAGNTGELFF